The 10 T cell receptor beta chains presented below share a single source sample, sequenced in a study of blood T cells in healthy people across ages. The use of a sample-barcoded 5' primer and a J-beta primer mix characterized a second PCR of roughly 6 to 12 cycles. From the 5' RACE reads, TCRdb called clonotypes with MiXCR, one entry per CDR3 protein. The table lists about 290,000 distinct CDR3 sequences, about 25% of them singletons, with around 30% in the top ten. Sequenced input: blood. Source of these receptors: a woman in her 70s in good health.

A note on this clonotype: One end of the junction varies from germline; a read error may be responsible. The chain has TRBV20-1 and TRBJ2-5, with TRBD2 matching 7 bases. Germline V gene data show CDR1 as DFQATT and CDR2 as SNEGSKA (reference sequence). The CDR3 contains 12 residues. CDR3: CSASSGRVEKYF. DNA of the CDR3: TGTAGTGCTTCTAGCGGTCGGGTCGAGAAGTACTTC.

This clonotype was seen a handful of times. This chain links TRBV4-1 with TRBJ1-4; D is uncertain. The CDR3 runs 16 residues. The V end lost 1 base, the J end lost 2 bases, and 11 bases lay between the germline ends. CDR1 MGHRA and CDR2 YSYEKL come from the germline V gene. CDR3 nucleotides: TGCGCCAGCAGCCAAGCCGCCGACACCACTAATGAAAAACTGTTTTTT. This codes for CASSQAADTTNEKLFF.

This clonotype was seen repeatedly, ten times or more. The chain carries TRBV14 and TRBJ2-1, with 9 bases fitting TRBD2. Germline assignment: CDR1 SGHDN and CDR2 FVKESK. CDR3 length: 15 residues. The V segment lost 5 bases and the J segment 7 bases; nucleotides outside the gene matches: 9. The CDR3 spells CASSSQREVRNEQFF. CDR3 nucleotides: TGTGCCAGCAGCTCCCAGCGGGAGGTGAGGAATGAGCAGTTCTTC.

The rearrangement links TRBV9 to TRBJ1-4, with TRBD1 matching 9 bases. This CDR3 has 16 amino acids. Germline CDR1 is SGDLS and CDR2 is YYNGEE. V gave up 7 bases and J gave up 4 bases; unmatched junction bases: 11. The CDR3 protein is CASGQGMGQGNEKLFF. The CDR3 DNA sequence: TGTGCCAGCGGTCAGGGGATGGGACAGGGTAATGAAAAACTGTTTTTT.

The gene calls are TRBV7-2 and TRBJ2-3, with unresolved D. Germline loops: CDR1 SGHTA, CDR2 FQGNSA. The CDR3 loop spans 16 amino acids. The V end lost 5 bases, the J end lost 6 bases, and 21 bases lay between the germline ends. CDR3 amino acids: CASSPSYVRRTDTQYF. The CDR3 DNA follows: TGTGCCAGCAGCCCGTCGTATGTTAGGCGGACGGATACGCAGTATTTT.

The chain has TRBV5-1 and TRBJ2-5; 9 nucleotides line up with TRBD1. The germline gives CDR1 SGHRS, CDR2 YFSETQ. J gave up 4 bases and V 4 bases, and 5 bases lay outside the gene matches. The CDR3 loop spans 14 amino acids. The CDR3 nucleotides are TGCGCCAGCAGCCGGGACAGGGAGGGAGAGACCCAGTACTTC. It encodes CASSRDREGETQYF.

This clonotype occurred a few times. The chain employs TRBV20-1 and TRBJ2-5; D is unclear. V was trimmed by 0 bases and J by 3 bases, leaving 8 bases between them. The germline gives CDR1 DFQATT, CDR2 SNEGSKA (reference sequence). The CDR3 loop spans 13 amino acids. CDR3 DNA: TGCAGTGCTAGAGATGACATAGAAGAGACCCAGTACTTC. This gives the protein CSARDDIEETQYF.

The chain carries TRBV14 and TRBJ2-1, with unresolved D. Germline CDR1 reads SGHDN; CDR2 reads FVKESK. The CDR3 spans 15 residues. V was trimmed by 4 bases and J by 0 bases, leaving 10 bases between them. CDR3 nucleotides: TGTGCCAGCAGCCGAGACCTACCCTCCTACAATGAGCAGTTCTTC. This encodes CASSRDLPSYNEQFF.

This clonotype was seen a single time. V gene TRBV7-9 combines with J gene TRBJ2-7; perhaps TRBD1 as D (5 bases). CDR1 is SEHNR, CDR2 FQNEAQ, per germline (reference sequence). CDR3 length: 14 residues. The germline V and J ends were trimmed by 4 bases and 2 bases, with 12 bases remaining between them. This chain's CDR3 is CASSSGQVAYEQYF. In DNA form, the CDR3 reads TGTGCCAGCAGCTCCGGACAAGTTGCCTACGAGCAGTACTTC.

This chain links TRBV28 with TRBJ1-6; tentative D call: TRBD1 (6 bases). Germline assignment: CDR1 MDHEN and CDR2 SYDVKM. V lost 1 base, J lost 10 bases, and 17 bases lay in between. This CDR3 region has 16 residues. CDR3 in amino acids: CASSLSNDRRTSPLHF. Written as DNA, the CDR3 is TGTGCCAGCAGTTTATCCAACGACAGGCGAACCTCACCCCTCCACTTT.